These 21 T cell receptor beta chains share one sample of origin, sequenced in a study of blood T cells in healthy people across ages. The use of a sample-barcoded 5' primer and a J-beta primer mix characterized a second PCR of roughly 6 to 11 cycles. TCRdb used MiXCR to reprocess the 5' RACE reads, holding one entry per CDR3 protein. Among around 2 million distinct CDR3 sequences listed, approximately 40% were seen once. The material sequenced was blood. Receptors were obtained from a human donor in good health.

The chain recombines TRBV29-1 with TRBJ1-1; no clear D gene. CDR1 and CDR2 from the germline V gene are SQVTM and ANQGSEA. There are 14 residues in the CDR3. The V end was cut by 5 bases, the J end by 1 base, with 14 bases between. CDR3 loop: CSVRSLTANTEAFF. The CDR3 DNA reads TGCAGCGTTCGCAGTCTGACGGCGAACACTGAAGCTTTCTTT.

V is TRBV28 and J is TRBJ1-2; weak D call: TRBD1 (6 bases). Germline values: CDR1 MDHEN, CDR2 SYDVKM. The CDR3 loop spans 16 amino acids. Trimming shortened V by 3 bases and J by 7 bases, and 21 bases separated the two germline ends. CDR3 residues: CASSFGIAGEGFGYTF. In nucleotides, the CDR3 is TGTGCCAGCAGTTTTGGTATAGCAGGGGAGGGCTTTGGCTACACCTTC.

The gene calls are TRBV9 and TRBJ2-1; 7 nucleotides match TRBD2. Losses at the gene ends were 0 bases for V and 9 bases for J; bases not matched to a gene: 9. Germline V lookup: CDR1 SGDLS, CDR2 YYNGEE. This CDR3 region has 15 residues. The CDR3 region is CASSVVQGPGGEQFF. The CDR3 DNA reads TGTGCCAGCAGCGTAGTTCAGGGACCGGGGGGTGAGCAGTTCTTC.

This chain connects TRBV6-6 to TRBJ1-1; D is undetermined. Germline assignment: CDR1 MNHNY and CDR2 SVGAGI (reference sequence). This CDR3 contains 11 residues. Trimming took 4 bases from V and 10 from J, leaving 10 bases between them. The CDR3 sequence: CASSWEGRAFF. As DNA, the CDR3 is TGTGCCAGCAGTTGGGAGGGCAGAGCTTTCTTT.

In this sample, this clonotype turned up many times. V is TRBV20-1 and J is TRBJ1-2, with a weak D call TRBD1 (5 bases). CDR1 DFQATT and CDR2 SNEGSKA come from the germline V gene (reference sequence). Between the trimmed V and J ends, which lost 5 bases and 7 bases, there was a span of 17 bases. This CDR3 has 13 amino acids. CDR3 loop: CSAPPGGGGGYTF. The CDR3 DNA reads TGCAGTGCTCCCCCCGGGGGAGGCGGTGGCTACACCTTC.

In its sample, this clonotype was seen a few times. J is TRBJ1-2 and V is TRBV5-1; TRBD1 is a possible D gene (6 bases). This CDR3 contains 16 residues. V was cut by 4 bases and J by 4 bases, with 20 bases left in between. Germline values: CDR1 SGHRS, CDR2 YFSETQ. The CDR3 sequence: CASSDLTGASGYGYTF. CDR3 coding DNA: TGCGCCAGCAGCGATCTGACAGGAGCTAGTGGCTATGGCTACACCTTC.

With regard to this clonotype: The junction does not match germline at one end; this may be a read error. This chain uses TRBV9 with TRBJ2-4; no clear D. The closer fit of TRBJ2-7 to the DNA end suggests the J call may be wrong. CDR1 is SGDLS and CDR2 is YYNGEE in the germline V gene. The CDR3 has 15 residues. The CDR3 is CAGSSGPDLAYEQYF. CDR3 bases: TGTGCCGGCAGCTCCGGGCCAGACCTGGCCTACGAGCAGTACTTC.

A few counts support this clonotype. The chain is built from TRBV7-9 and TRBJ2-5; TRBD1 might be the D (5 bases). Germline values: CDR1 SEHNR, CDR2 FQNEAQ (reference sequence). V was pared by 5 bases and J by 2 bases, with 15 bases between. This CDR3 is 15 amino acids long. DNA of the CDR3: TGTGCCAGCAGCCCCTCCAGGGTAGGGCAAGAGACCCAGTACTTC. It yields the protein CASSPSRVGQETQYF.

The chain links TRBV20-1 to TRBJ2-1; 13 nucleotides agree with TRBD2. Per the germline V gene, CDR1 is DFQATT and CDR2 is SNEGSKA (reference sequence). There are 18 residues in the CDR3. With 2 bases clipped from V and 0 bases from J, the junction kept 7 bases outside the gene matches. CDR3 DNA sequence: TGCAGTGCTAGATTGGGACTAGCGGGGTCCTCCTCCTACAATGAGCAGTTCTTC. Translation gives CSARLGLAGSSSYNEQFF.

J is TRBJ2-1 and V is TRBV9, with D perhaps matching TRBD1 or TRBD2 (5 bases each). This CDR3 is built from 15 residues. The germline V gene encodes CDR1 SGDLS and CDR2 YYNGEE. V was clipped by 0 bases and J by 3 bases, with 10 bases between them. CDR3: CASSVAGDVYNEQFF. Written as DNA, the CDR3 is TGTGCCAGCAGCGTAGCTGGGGACGTCTACAATGAGCAGTTCTTC. The full variable domain, completed using reference TRBV9 and TRBJ2-1, is DSGVTQTPKHLITATGQRVTLRCSPRSGDLSVYWYQQSLDQGLQFLIQYYNGEERAKGNILERFSAQQFPDLHSELNLSSLELGDSALYFCASSVAGDVYNEQFFGPGTRLTVL.

CDR3 sequence (DNA): TGCAGTGCTAGAGATGAGGGGTACTGGGAAAAACTGTTTTTT. As protein: CSARDEGYWEKLFF. The genes are TRBV20-1 and TRBJ1-4, with TRBD1 as a possible D gene (5 bases). Trimming pared 0 bases from V and 8 bases from J, leaving 13 bases between. Germline CDR1 reads DFQATT; CDR2 reads SNEGSKA (reference sequence). This CDR3 contains 14 residues.

The gene calls are TRBV5-8 and TRBJ1-5, with D uncertain. From germline, CDR1 is SGHTS and CDR2 YDEGEE. Deletions cut 3 bases from V and 11 bases from J, with 12 bases between. The CDR3 sequence is 12 residues long. The CDR3 DNA is TGTGCCAGCAGCTCCGACCCTGGGGCCCAGCATTTT. Translated, it gives CASSSDPGAQHF.

The chain employs TRBV6-6 and TRBJ1-2; D call uncertain. Deletions cut 0 bases from V and 5 bases from J, with 7 bases between. This CDR3 spans 13 amino acids. Germline loops: CDR1 MNHNY, CDR2 SVGAGI (reference sequence). CDR3: CASSYSKSYGYTF. The CDR3 nucleotides read TGTGCCAGCAGTTACTCGAAGTCTTATGGCTACACCTTC.

The genes are TRBV4-3 and TRBJ1-4; weak D call: TRBD1 (5 bases). The V end lost 0 bases, the J end lost 3 bases, and 11 bases lay between the germline ends. The germline CDR1 and CDR2 sequences are LGHNA and YSLEER. The CDR3 is 16 amino acids. CDR3 amino acids: CASSQDRGAANEKLFF. CDR3 DNA sequence: TGCGCCAGCAGCCAAGATAGAGGGGCGGCTAATGAAAAACTGTTTTTT.

The chain recombines TRBV4-1 with TRBJ1-5; 7 bases match TRBD1. Germline V lookup: CDR1 MGHRA, CDR2 YSYEKL. With V trimmed by 1 base and J by 1 base, 4 bases remained unmatched. The CDR3 sequence is 16 residues long. In DNA form, the CDR3 reads TGCGCCAGCAGCCAAGCTCCAGGGGGGAGCAATCAGCCCCAGCATTTT. Its protein is CASSQAPGGSNQPQHF.

For the CDR3, the DNA is TGTGCCAGCAGCCAAGTGGGGACAGGGGACCGTTACAATGAGCAGTTCTTC. Its translation is CASSQVGTGDRYNEQFF. The chain links TRBV3-1 to TRBJ2-7, with 10 bases lining up with TRBD1. The closer fit of TRBJ2-1 to the DNA end suggests the J call may be wrong. There are 17 residues in the CDR3. Per germline, CDR1 LGHDT and CDR2 YNNKEL (reference sequence).

J is TRBJ1-2 and V is TRBV7-2; no clear D. The CDR3 extends over 15 amino acids. Germline V CDR1 and CDR2: SGHTA, FQGNSA. Between the trimmed V and J ends, which lost 5 bases and 0 bases, there was a span of 13 bases. Here the CDR3 reads CASSLPGIPNYGYTF. CDR3 sequence (DNA): TGTGCCAGCAGCCTACCGGGGATCCCTAACTATGGCTACACCTTC.

Only a few counts were recorded for this clonotype. V usage is TRBV4-2 and J usage is TRBJ1-1; D remains ambiguous. The CDR3 is made up of 15 amino acids. V lost 1 base and J 1 base, leaving 10 bases between the germline ends. The germline gives CDR1 LGHNA, CDR2 YNFKEQ. The chain's CDR3 is CASSQVSEPNTEAFF. The CDR3 region has the DNA TGTGCCAGCAGCCAAGTGAGTGAACCGAACACTGAAGCTTTCTTT.

The chain uses TRBV15 and TRBJ2-1; D gene ambiguous. The V end lost 5 bases, the J end lost 8 bases, and 16 bases lay between the germline ends. The CDR3 runs 14 residues. CDR1 is LNHNV and CDR2 is YYDKDF in the germline V gene (reference sequence). This chain's CDR3 is CATSVRVGWDEQFF. Here the CDR3 DNA reads TGTGCCACCAGCGTCCGGGTTGGATGGGATGAGCAGTTCTTC.

This rearrangement joins TRBV11-1 to TRBJ2-5; 7 bases match TRBD2. This CDR3 region has 14 residues. The germline V gene has CDR1 SGHAT and CDR2 FQDESV (reference sequence). Trimming took 5 bases from V and 4 from J; bases not matched to a gene: 7. CDR3 DNA: TGTGCCAGCAGCGCTATCCCGGGAGGAGAGACCCAGTACTTC. This codes for CASSAIPGGETQYF. The full variable domain, in which reference TRBV11-1 and TRBJ2-5 provide the parts outside the CDR3, is EAEVAQSPRYKITEKSQAVAFWCDPISGHATLYWYRQILGQGPELLVQFQDESVVDDSQLPKDRFSAERLKGVDSTLKIQPAELGDSAMYLCASSAIPGGETQYFGPGTRLLVL.

The V gene is TRBV5-1, the J gene TRBJ2-7; the match to TRBD2 covers 7 bases. Losses at the gene ends were 5 bases for V and 0 bases for J; bases not matched to a gene: 11. Germline V gene lookup returns CDR1 SGHRS and CDR2 YFSETQ. This CDR3 spans 16 amino acids. The CDR3 protein is CASSPRVGGDSYEQYF. Written as DNA, the CDR3 is TGCGCCAGCAGTCCTAGAGTGGGGGGGGACTCCTACGAGCAGTACTTC.